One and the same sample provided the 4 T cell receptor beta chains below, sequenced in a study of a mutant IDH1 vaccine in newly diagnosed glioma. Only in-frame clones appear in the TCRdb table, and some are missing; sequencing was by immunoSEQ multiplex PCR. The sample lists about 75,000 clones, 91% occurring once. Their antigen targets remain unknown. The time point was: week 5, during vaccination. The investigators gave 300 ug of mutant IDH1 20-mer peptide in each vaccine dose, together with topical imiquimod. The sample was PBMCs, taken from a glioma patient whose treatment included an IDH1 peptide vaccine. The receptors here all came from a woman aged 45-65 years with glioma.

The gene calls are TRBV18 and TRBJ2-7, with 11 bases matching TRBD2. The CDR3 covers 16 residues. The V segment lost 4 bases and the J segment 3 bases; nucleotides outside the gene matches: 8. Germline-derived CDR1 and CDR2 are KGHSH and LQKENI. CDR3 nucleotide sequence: TGTGCCAGCTCACGACTCGGGACTAGCGGTTACTACGAGCAGTACTTC. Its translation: CASSRLGTSGYYEQYF.

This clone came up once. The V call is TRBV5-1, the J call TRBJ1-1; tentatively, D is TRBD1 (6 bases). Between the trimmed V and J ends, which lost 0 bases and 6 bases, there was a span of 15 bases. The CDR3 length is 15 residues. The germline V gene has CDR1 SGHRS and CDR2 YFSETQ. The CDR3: CASSLDRVELAEAFF. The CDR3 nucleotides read TGCGCCAGCAGCTTGGACAGGGTTGAGTTGGCTGAAGCTTTCTTT.

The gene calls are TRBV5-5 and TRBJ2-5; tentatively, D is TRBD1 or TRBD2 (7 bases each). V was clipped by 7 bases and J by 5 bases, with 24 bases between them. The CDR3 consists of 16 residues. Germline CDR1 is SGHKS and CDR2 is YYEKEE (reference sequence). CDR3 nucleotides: TGTGCCAGCGGATTCCAGCTGGGGCAGGGGGGGGAGACCCAGTACTTC. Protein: CASGFQLGQGGETQYF.

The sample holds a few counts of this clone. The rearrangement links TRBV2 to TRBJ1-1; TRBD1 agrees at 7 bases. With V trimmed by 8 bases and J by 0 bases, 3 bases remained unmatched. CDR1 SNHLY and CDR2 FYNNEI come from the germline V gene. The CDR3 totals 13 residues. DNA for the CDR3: TGTGCCAGCCCGGGACAGTTGAACACTGAAGCTTTCTTT. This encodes CASPGQLNTEAFF.